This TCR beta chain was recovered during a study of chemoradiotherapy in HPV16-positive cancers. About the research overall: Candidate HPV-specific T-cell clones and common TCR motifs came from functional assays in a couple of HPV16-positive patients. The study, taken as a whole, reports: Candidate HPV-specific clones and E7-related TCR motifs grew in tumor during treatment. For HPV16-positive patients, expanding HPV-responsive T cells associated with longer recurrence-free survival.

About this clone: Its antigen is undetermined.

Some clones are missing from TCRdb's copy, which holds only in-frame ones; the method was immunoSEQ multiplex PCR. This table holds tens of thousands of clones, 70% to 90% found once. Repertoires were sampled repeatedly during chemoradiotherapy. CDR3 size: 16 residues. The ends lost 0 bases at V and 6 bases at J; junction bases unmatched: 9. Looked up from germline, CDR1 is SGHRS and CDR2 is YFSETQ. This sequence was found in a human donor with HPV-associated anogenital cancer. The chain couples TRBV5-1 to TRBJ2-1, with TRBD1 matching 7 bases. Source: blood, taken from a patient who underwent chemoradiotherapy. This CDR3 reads CASSLDRTGPLNEQFF. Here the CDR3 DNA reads TGCGCCAGCAGCTTGGATCGGACAGGCCCACTCAATGAGCAGTTCTTC. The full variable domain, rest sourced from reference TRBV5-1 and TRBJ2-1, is KAGVTQTPRYLIKTRGQQVTLSCSPISGHRSVSWYQQTPGQGLQFLFEYFSETQRNKGNFPGRFSGRQFSNSRSEMNVSTLELGDSALYLCASSLDRTGPLNEQFFGPGTRLTVL.